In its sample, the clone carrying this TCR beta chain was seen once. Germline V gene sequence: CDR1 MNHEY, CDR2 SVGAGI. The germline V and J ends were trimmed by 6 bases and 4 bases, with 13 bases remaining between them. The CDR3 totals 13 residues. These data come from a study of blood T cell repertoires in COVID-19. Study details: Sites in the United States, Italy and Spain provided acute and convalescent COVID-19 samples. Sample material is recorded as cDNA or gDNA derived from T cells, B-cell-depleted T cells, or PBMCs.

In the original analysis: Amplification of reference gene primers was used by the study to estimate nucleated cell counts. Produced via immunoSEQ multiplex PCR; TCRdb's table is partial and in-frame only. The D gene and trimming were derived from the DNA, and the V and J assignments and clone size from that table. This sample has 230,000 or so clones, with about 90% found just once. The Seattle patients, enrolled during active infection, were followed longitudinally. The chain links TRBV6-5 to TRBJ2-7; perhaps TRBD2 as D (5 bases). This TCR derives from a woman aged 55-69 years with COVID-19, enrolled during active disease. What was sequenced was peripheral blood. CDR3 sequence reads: CASSVDYLYEQYF. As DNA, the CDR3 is TGTGCCAGCAGCGTCGACTATTTGTACGAGCAGTACTTC.